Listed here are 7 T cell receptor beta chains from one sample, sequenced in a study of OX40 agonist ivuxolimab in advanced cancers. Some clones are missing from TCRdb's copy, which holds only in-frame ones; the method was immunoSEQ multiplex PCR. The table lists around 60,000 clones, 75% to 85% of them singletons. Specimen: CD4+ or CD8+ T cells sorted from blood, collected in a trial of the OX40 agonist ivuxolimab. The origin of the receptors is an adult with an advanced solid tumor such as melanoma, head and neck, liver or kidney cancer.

The CDR3 nucleotides read TGTGCCAGCAGCTTATCCGAGGGGACCCCTTTTTCCTACAATGAGCAGTTCTTC. It encodes CASSLSEGTPFSYNEQFF. This sequence joins TRBV7-8 and TRBJ2-1; D may be TRBD1 or TRBD2 (5 bases each). Per germline, CDR1 SGHVS and CDR2 FQNEAQ. This CDR3 has 18 residues. V gave up 2 bases and J gave up 1 base, with 18 bases separating them.

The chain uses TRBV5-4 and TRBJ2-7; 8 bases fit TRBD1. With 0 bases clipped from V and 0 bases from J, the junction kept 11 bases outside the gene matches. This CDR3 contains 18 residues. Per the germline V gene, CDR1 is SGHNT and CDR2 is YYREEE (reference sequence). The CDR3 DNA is TGTGCCAGCAGCTTGGCCCTTTCCGGGACAGGCGTCTCCTACGAGCAGTACTTC. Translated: CASSLALSGTGVSYEQYF. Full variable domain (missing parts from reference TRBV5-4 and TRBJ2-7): ETGVTQSPTHLIKTRGQQVTLRCSSQSGHNTVSWYQQALGQGPQFIFQYYREEENGRGNFPPRFSGLQFPNYSSELNVNALELDDSALYLCASSLALSGTGVSYEQYFGPGTRLTVT.

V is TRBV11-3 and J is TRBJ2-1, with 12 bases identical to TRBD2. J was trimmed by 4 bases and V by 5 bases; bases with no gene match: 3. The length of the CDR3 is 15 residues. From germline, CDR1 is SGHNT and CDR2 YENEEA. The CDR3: CASSQLAGGYNEQFF. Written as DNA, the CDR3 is TGTGCCAGCAGCCAACTAGCGGGGGGATACAATGAGCAGTTCTTC.

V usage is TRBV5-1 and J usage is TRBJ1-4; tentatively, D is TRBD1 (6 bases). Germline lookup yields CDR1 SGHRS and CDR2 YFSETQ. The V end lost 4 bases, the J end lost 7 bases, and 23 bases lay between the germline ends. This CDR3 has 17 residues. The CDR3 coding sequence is TGCGCCAGCAGCCATGGAACCTTCGGGGGCGGGAGTGAAAAACTGTTTTTT. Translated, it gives CASSHGTFGGGSEKLFF.

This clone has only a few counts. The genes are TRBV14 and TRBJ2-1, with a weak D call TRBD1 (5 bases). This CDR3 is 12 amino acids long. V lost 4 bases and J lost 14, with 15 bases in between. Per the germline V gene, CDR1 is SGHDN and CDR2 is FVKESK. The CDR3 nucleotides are TGTGCCAGCAGCCGAGGAGCCAGGGTGGAGTTCTTC. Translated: CASSRGARVEFF.

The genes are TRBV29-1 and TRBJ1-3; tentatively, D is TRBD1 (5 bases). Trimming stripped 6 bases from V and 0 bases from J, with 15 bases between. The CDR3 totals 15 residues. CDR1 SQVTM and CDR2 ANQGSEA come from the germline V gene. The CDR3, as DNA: TGCAGCGTGGCCGGGACTGTGGACTCTGGAAACACCATATATTTT. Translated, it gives CSVAGTVDSGNTIYF.

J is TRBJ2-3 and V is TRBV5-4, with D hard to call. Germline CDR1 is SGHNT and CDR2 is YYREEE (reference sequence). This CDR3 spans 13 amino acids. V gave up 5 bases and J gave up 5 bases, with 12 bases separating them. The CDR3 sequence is CASSAASKDTQYF. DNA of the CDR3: TGTGCCAGCAGTGCGGCTAGTAAAGATACGCAGTATTTT.